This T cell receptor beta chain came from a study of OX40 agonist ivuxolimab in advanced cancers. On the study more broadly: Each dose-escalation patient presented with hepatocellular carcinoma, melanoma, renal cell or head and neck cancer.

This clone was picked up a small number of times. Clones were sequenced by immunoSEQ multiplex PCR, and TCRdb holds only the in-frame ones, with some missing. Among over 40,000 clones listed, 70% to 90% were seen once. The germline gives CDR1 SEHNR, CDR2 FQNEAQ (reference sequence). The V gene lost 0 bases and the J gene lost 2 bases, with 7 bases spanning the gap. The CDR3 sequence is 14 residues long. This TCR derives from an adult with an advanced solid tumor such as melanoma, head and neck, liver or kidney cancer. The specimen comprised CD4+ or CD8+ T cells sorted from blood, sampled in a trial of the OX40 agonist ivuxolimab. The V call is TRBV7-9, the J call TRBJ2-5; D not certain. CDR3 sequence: CASSLAPTQETQYF. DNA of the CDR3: TGTGCCAGCAGCTTAGCTCCCACACAAGAGACCCAGTACTTC.